These T cell receptor beta chains were read from a single sample in a study of human T cells and chemical hapten exposure. TCRdb reanalysed the RACE reads using MiXCR and keeps one entry per CDR3 protein. The sample shows 85,000 to 95,000 distinct CDR3 sequences, approximately 9% of them seen only once. The specimen sequenced was whole blood. Receptors were obtained from a female donor in good health. Some clones in this sample may be carry-over from other donors' samples. Both conserved end residues are part of each CDR3. Fields, in order: V gene, D gene, CDR3 protein. A D gene is named only where the DNA matches it firmly.

TRBV28	-	CASSSTGAPIFYEQYF
TRBV6-2/TRBV6-3	-	CASSRRREDEQFF
TRBV19	-	CASSVYGRLGGELFF
TRBV7-2	-	CASSRRTDTDTQYF
TRBV2	-	CASRRRGLAMKYTEAFF
TRBV27	-	CASSSPKGELFF
TRBV5-1	TRBD2	CASSLASGDTDTQYF
TRBV5-6	-	CASRSETLRETQYF
TRBV2	-	CASTRGGVLGQPQHF
TRBV2	-	CASKVNTEAFF
TRBV12-3/TRBV12-4	-	CASSLWGADEKLFF
TRBV27	TRBD1	CASSLSGQGIYGYTF
TRBV4-1	-	CASSQGGGRTDTQYF
TRBV11-2	-	CSSSLGIGLPYEQYF
TRBV7-2	-	CASSLARDQPQHF
TRBV23-1	-	CASSQSQAMNEQYF
TRBV20-1	TRBD1	CSARDSEQGVKVYEQYF
TRBV20-1	-	CSARDPFGLDDNEQFF
TRBV6-1	-	CASNELFF
TRBV29-1	TRBD1	CSVVRTGGWGETQYF
TRBV28	-	CASSSRRLRESF
TRBV6-2/TRBV6-3	-	CASSYDRHNQPQHF
TRBV23-1	-	CAGSWGGRREPQHF
TRBV2	-	CASSELGGHATNEKLFF
TRBV6-2/TRBV6-3	-	CASSHRAGREGKTQYF
TRBV4-3	TRBD1	CASSPQGARVAVYNEQFF
TRBV7-9	-	CASSPGHLYGYTF
TRBV15	-	CATRVGNEQFF
TRBV12-3/TRBV12-4	-	CASRGSVVGEKLFF
TRBV5-1	TRBD2	CASSLGLAGGPKNIQYF
TRBV29-1	TRBD2	CSVKISGRISEQFF
TRBV3-1	-	CASKGNLGANVLTF
TRBV18	-	CVSSPGREGQPQHF
TRBV30	TRBD2	CAWSTWTSGNEQFF
TRBV12-3/TRBV12-4	TRBD2	CASRGTSGSSDTQYF
TRBV19	TRBD1	CASREGQAINEKLFF
TRBV2	-	CASSRQVMNTEAFF
TRBV30	TRBD1	CAWSHQDRDAGAQHF
TRBV25-1	-	CASSLTVNYGYTF
TRBV7-3	TRBD2	CASSLGLAGGNEQFF
TRBV5-1	-	CASSLVGGTSETQYF
TRBV7-9	TRBD2	CASSYSGRPKQFF
TRBV6-2/TRBV6-3	-	CASTPGKGYEQYF
TRBV6-1	-	CASSEHIPGITDTQYF
TRBV28	-	CASSLTGSETQYF
TRBV7-2	TRBD2	CASSLEGGGTSGIYEQYF
TRBV28	TRBD1	CASSLRTGAYEQYF
TRBV5-5	-	CASSLGSGNQPQHF
TRBV14	-	CASSQLENTDTQYF
TRBV6-5	-	CASSWGSIGGETQYF
TRBV29-1	-	CSVDVKGEAFF
TRBV20-1	TRBD2	CSAGIGTSGSYEQYF
TRBV9	TRBD2	CASSEGGGRSYNEQFF
TRBV2	-	CASGKDRGGYTF
TRBV6-5	TRBD1	CASRRRLGGQGTEAFF
TRBV28	-	CASSPPQNSPLHF
TRBV2	TRBD2	CASTLDSGRGSIQYF
TRBV19	-	CASSTQGRGNYGYTF
TRBV29-1	-	CSVVGEQFF
TRBV7-3	-	CASSLELNYNEQFF